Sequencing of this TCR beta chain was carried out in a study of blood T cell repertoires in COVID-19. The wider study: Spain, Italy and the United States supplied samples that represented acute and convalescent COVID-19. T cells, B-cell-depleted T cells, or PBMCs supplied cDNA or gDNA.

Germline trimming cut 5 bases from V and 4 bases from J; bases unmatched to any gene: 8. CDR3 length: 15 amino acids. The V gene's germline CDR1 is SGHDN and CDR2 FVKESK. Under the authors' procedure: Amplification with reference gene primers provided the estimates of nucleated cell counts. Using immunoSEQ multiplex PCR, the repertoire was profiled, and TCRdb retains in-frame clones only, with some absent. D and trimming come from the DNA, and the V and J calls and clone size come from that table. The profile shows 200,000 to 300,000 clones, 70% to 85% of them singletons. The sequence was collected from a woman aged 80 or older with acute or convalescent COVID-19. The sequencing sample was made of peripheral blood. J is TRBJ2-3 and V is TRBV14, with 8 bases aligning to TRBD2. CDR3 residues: CASSDSGIPSDTQYF. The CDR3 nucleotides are TGTGCCAGCAGCGATAGCGGGATACCCTCAGATACGCAGTATTTT.